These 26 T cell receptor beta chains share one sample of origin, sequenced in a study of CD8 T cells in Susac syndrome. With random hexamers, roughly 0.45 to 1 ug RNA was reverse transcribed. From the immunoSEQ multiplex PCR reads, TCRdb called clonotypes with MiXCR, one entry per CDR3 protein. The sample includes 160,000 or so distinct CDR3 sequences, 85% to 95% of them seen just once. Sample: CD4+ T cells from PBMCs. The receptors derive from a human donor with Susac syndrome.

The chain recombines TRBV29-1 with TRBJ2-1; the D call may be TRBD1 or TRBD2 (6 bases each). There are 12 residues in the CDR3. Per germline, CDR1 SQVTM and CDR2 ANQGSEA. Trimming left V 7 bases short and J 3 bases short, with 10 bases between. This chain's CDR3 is CSGGALYNEQFF. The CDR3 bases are TGCAGCGGGGGGGCACTCTACAATGAGCAGTTCTTC.

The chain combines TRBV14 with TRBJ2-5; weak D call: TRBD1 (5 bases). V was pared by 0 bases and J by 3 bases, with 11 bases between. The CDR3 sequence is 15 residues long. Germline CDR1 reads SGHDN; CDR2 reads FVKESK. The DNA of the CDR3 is TGTGCCAGCAGCCAAGAATGGGCAGGGAAAGAGACCCAGTACTTC. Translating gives CASSQEWAGKETQYF.

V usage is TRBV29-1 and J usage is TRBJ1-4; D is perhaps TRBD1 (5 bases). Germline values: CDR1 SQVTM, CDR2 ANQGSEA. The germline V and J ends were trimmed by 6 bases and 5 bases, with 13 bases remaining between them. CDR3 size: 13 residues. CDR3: CSVQTAGNEKLFF. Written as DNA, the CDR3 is TGCAGCGTCCAGACAGCTGGGAATGAAAAACTGTTTTTT.

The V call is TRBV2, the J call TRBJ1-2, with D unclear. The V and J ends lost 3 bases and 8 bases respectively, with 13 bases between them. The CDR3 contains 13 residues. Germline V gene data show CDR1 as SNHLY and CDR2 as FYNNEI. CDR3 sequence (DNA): TGTGCCAGCAGTGACCTACATTTTGAAGGCTACACCTTC. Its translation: CASSDLHFEGYTF.

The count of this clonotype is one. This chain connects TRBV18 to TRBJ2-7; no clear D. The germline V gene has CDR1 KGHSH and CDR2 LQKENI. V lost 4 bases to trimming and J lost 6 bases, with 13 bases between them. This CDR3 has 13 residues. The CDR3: CASSLQVDGEQYF. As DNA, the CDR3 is TGTGCCAGCTCACTCCAGGTCGACGGCGAGCAGTACTTC. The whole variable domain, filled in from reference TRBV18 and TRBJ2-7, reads NAGVMQNPRHLVRRRGQEARLRCSPMKGHSHVYWYRQLPEEGLKFMVYLQKENIIDESGMPKERFSAEFPKEGPSILRIQQVVRGDSAAYFCASSLQVDGEQYFGPGTRLTVT.

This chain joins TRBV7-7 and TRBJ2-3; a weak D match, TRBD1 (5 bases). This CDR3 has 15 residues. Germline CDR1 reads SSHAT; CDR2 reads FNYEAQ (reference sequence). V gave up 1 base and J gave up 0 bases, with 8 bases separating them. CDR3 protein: CASSLGPGSTDTQYF. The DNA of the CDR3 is TGTGCCAGCAGCTTAGGGCCAGGGAGCACAGATACGCAGTATTTT. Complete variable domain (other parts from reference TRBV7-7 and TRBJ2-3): GAGVSQSPRYKVTKRGQDVTLRCDPISSHATLYWYQQALGQGPEFLTYFNYEAQPDKSGLPSDRFSAERPEGSISTLTIQRTEQRDSAMYRCASSLGPGSTDTQYFGPGTRLTVL.

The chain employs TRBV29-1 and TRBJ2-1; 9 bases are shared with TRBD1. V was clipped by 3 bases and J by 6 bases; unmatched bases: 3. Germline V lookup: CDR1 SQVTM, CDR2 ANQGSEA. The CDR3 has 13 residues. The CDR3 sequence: CSVERTGVNEQFF. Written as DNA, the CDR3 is TGCAGCGTTGAGAGGACAGGGGTCAATGAGCAGTTCTTC.

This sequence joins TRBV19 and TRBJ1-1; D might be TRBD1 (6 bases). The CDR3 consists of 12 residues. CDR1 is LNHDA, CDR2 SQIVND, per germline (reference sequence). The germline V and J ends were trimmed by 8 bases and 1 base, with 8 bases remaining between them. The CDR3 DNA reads TGTGCCAGTGAACAGGGGAACACTGAAGCTTTCTTT. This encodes CASEQGNTEAFF.

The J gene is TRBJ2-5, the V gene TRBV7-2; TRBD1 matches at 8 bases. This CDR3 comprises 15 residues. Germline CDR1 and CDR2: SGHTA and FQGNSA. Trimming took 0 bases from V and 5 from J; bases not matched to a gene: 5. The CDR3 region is CASSLAPGGRETQYF. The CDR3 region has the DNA TGTGCCAGCAGCTTAGCGCCAGGGGGCCGGGAGACCCAGTACTTC.

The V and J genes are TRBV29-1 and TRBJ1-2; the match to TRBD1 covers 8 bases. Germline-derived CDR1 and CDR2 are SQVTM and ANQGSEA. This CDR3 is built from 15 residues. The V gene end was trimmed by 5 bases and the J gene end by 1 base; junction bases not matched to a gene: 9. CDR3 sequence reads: CSVTQGGLYNYGYTF. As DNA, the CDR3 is TGCAGCGTTACACAGGGGGGACTTTATAACTATGGCTACACCTTC.

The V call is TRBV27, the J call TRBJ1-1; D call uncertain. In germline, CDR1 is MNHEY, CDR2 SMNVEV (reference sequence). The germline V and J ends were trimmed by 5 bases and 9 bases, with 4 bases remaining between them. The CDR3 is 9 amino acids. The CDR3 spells CASSDQAFF. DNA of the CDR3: TGTGCCAGCAGTGACCAAGCTTTCTTT.

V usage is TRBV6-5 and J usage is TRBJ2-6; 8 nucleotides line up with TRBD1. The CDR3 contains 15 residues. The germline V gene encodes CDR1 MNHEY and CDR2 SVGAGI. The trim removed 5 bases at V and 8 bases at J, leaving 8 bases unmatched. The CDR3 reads CASSAPGTGSNVLTF. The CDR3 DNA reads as TGTGCCAGCAGTGCCCCCGGGACAGGTTCCAACGTCCTGACTTTC.

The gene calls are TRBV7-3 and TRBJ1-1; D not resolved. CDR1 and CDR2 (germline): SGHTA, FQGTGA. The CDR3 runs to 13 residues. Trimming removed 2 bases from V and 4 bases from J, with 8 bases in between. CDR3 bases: TGTGCCAGCAGCTTACTTAGTGGCACTGAAGCTTTCTTT. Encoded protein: CASSLLSGTEAFF.

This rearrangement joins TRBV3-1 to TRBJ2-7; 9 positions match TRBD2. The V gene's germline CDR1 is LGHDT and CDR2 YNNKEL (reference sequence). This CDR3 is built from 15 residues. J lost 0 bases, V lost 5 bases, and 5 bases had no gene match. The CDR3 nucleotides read TGTGCCAGCAGCTCTGGACTAGCGAGCTCCTACGAGCAGTACTTC. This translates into CASSSGLASSYEQYF.

The CDR3 sequence: CASSPPGILSYEQYF. The CDR3 nucleotides read TGTGCCAGCAGCCCACCGGGGATACTCTCCTACGAGCAGTACTTC. The rearrangement joins TRBV7-9 to TRBJ2-7; TRBD2 is a possible D gene (5 bases). CDR3 size: 15 residues. Per the germline V gene, CDR1 is SEHNR and CDR2 is FQNEAQ (reference sequence). V lost 5 bases and J lost 0, with 14 bases in between.

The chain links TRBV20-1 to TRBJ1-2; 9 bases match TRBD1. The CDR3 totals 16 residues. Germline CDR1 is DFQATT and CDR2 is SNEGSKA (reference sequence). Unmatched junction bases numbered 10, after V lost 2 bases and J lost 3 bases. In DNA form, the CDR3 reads TGCAGTGCTAGAACCCAACCGGGACAGGGAGACTATGGCTACACCTTC. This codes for CSARTQPGQGDYGYTF.

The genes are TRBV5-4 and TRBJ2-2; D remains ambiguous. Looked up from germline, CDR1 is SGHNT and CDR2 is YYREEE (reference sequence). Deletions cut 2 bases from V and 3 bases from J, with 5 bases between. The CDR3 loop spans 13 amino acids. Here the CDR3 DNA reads TGTGCCAGCAGCTTCCCGGACACCGGGGAGCTGTTTTTT. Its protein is CASSFPDTGELFF.

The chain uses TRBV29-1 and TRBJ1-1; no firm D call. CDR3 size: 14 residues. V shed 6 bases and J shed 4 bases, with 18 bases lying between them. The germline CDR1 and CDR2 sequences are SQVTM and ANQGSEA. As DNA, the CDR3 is TGCAGCGTCATGTCCCTCGGTGGCGGCACTGAAGCTTTCTTT. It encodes CSVMSLGGGTEAFF.

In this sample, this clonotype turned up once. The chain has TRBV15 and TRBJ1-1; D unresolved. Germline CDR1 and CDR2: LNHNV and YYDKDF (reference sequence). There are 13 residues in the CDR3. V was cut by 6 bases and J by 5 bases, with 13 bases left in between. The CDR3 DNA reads TGTGCCACCAGAAGAACCCAGAAGACTGAAGCTTTCTTT. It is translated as CATRRTQKTEAFF.

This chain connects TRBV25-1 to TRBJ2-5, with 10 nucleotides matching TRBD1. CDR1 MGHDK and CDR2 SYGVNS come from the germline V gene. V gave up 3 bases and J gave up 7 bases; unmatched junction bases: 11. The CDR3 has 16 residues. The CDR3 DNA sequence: TGTGCCAGCAGTGACGGGGGAGGACAGGGGGTAGGGACCCAGTACTTC. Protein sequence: CASSDGGGQGVGTQYF.

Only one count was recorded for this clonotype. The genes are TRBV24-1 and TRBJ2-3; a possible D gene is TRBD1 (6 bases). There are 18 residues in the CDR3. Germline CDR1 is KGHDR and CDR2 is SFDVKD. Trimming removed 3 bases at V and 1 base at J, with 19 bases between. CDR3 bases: TGTGCCACCAGTGATGCTAGTCAGGGGCGCTTAGGCACAGATACGCAGTATTTT. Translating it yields CATSDASQGRLGTDTQYF.

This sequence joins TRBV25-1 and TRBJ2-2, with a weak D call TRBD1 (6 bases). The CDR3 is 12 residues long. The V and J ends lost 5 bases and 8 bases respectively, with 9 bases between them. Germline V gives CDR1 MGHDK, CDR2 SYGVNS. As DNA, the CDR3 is TGTGCCAGCAGTTACAGGGCTGGGGAGCTGTTTTTT. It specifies CASSYRAGELFF.

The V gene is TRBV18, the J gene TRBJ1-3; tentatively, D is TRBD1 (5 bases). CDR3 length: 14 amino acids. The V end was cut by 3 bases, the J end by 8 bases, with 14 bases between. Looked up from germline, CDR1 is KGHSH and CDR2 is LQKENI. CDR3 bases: TGTGCCAGCTCACCGAAATATTTGGGGGACACCATATATTTT. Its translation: CASSPKYLGDTIYF.

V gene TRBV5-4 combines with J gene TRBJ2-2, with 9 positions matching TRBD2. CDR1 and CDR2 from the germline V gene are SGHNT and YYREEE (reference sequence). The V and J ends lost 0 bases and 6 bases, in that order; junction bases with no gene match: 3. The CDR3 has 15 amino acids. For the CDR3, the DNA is TGTGCCAGCAGCTTGGCGCGGGGGGGGGCCGGGGAGCTGTTTTTT. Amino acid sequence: CASSLARGGAGELFF.

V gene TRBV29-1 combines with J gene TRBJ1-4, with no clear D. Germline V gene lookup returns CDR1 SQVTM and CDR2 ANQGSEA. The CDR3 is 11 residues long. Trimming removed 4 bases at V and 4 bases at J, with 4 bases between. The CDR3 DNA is TGCAGCGTTGGGAATAATGAAAAACTGTTTTTT. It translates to CSVGNNEKLFF. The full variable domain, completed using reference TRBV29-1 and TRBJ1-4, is SAVISQKPSRDICQRGTSLTIQCQVDSQVTMMFWYRQQPGQSLTLIATANQGSEATYESGFVIDKFPISRPNLTFSTLTVSNMSPEDSSIYLCSVGNNEKLFFGSGTQLSVL.

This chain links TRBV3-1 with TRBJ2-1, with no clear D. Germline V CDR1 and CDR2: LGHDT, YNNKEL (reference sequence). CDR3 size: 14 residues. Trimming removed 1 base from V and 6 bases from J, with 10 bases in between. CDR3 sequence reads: CASSQVPGANEQFF. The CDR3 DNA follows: TGTGCCAGCAGCCAAGTTCCCGGCGCCAATGAGCAGTTCTTC.